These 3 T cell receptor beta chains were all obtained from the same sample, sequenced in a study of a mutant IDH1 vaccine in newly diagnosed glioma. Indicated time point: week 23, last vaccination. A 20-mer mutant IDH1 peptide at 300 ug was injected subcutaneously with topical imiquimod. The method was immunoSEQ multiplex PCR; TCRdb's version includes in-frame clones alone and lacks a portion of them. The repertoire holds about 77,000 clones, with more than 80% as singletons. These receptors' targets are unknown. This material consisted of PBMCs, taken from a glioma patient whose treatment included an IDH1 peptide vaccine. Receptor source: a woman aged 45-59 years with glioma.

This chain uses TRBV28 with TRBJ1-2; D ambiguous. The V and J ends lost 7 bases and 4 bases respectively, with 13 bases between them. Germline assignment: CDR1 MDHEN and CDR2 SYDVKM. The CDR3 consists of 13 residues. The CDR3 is CASNKMLPYGYTF. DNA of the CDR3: TGTGCCAGCAATAAGATGCTCCCCTATGGCTACACCTTC.

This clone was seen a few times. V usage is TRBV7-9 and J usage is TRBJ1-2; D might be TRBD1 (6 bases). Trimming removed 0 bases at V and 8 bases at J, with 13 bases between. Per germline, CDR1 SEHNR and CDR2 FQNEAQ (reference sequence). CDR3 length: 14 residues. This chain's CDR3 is CASSLAGGHEGYTF. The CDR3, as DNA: TGTGCCAGCAGCTTAGCAGGGGGACACGAAGGCTACACCTTC. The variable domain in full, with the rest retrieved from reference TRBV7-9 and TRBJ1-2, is DTGVSQNPRHKITKRGQNVTFRCDPISEHNRLYWYRQTLGQGPEFLTYFQNEAQLEKSRLLSDRFSAERPKGSFSTLEIQRTEQGDSAMYLCASSLAGGHEGYTFGSGTRLTVV.

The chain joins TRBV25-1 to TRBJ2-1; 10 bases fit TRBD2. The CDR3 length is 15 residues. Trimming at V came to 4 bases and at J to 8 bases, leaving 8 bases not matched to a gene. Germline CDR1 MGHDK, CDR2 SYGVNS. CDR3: CASSAPGLAQDEQFF. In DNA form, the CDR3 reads TGTGCCAGCAGTGCACCGGGACTAGCGCAAGATGAGCAGTTCTTC. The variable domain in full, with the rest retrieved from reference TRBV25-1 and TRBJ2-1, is EADIYQTPRYLVIGTGKKITLECSQTMGHDKMYWYQQDPGMELHLIHYSYGVNSTEKGDLSSESTVSRIRTEHFPLTLESARPSHTSQYLCASSAPGLAQDEQFFGPGTRLTVL.